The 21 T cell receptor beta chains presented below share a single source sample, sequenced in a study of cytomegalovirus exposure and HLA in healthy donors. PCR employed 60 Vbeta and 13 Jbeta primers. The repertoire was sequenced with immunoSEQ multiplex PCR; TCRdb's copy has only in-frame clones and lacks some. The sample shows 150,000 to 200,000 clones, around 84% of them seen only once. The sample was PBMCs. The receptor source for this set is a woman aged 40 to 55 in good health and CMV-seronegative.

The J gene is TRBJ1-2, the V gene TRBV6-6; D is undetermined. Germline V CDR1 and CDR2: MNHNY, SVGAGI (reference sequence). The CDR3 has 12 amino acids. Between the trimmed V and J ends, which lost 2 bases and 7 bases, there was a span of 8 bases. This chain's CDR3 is CASSYKSLGYTF. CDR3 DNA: TGTGCCAGCAGTTACAAGAGCCTTGGCTACACCTTC.

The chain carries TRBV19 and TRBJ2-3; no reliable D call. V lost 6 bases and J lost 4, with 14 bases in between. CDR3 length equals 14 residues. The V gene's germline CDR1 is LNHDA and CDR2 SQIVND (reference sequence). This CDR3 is CASRRPGGADTQYF. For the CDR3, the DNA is TGTGCCAGTAGGCGACCGGGTGGAGCAGATACGCAGTATTTT. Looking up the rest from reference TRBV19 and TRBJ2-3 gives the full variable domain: DGGITQSPKYLFRKEGQNVTLSCEQNLNHDAMYWYRQDPGQGLRLIYYSQIVNDFQKGDIAEGYSVSREKKESFPLTVTSAQKNPTAFYLCASRRPGGADTQYFGPGTRLTVL.

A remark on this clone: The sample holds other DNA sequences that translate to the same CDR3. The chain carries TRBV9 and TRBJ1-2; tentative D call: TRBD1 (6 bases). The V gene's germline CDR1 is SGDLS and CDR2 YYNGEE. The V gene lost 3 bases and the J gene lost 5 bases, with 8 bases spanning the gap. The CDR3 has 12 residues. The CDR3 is CASSATGYGYTF. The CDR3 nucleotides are TGTGCCAGCAGCGCGACAGGTTATGGCTACACCTTC.

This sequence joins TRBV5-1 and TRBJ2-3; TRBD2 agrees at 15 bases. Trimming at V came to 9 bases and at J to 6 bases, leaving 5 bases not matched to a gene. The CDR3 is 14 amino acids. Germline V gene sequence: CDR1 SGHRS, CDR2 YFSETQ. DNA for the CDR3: TGCGCCACGGGACTAGCGGGGGGAACCGATACGCAGTATTTT. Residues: CATGLAGGTDTQYF.

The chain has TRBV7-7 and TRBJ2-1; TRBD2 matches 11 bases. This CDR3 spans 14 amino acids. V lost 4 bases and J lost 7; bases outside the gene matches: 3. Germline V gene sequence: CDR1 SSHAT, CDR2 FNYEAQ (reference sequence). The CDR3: CASSSSSGGNEQFF. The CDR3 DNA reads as TGTGCCAGCAGCTCCTCTAGCGGGGGGAATGAGCAGTTCTTC.

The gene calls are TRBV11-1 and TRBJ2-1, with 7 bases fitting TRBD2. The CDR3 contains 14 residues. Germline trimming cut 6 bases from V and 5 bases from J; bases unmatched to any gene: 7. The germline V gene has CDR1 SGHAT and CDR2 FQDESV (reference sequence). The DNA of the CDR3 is TGTGCCAGCAGGCACCGGGACTATAACAATGAGCAGTTCTTC. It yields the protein CASRHRDYNNEQFF.

The DNA for the CDR3 is TGTGCCAGCAGCCTTGGAGGGAGCAATCAGCCCCAGCATTTT. It yields the protein CASSLGGSNQPQHF. The V call is TRBV6-1, the J call TRBJ1-5, with D uncertain. CDR1 MNHNS and CDR2 SASEGT come from the germline V gene. Deletions cut 6 bases from V and 1 base from J, with 10 bases between. The CDR3 sequence is 14 residues long.

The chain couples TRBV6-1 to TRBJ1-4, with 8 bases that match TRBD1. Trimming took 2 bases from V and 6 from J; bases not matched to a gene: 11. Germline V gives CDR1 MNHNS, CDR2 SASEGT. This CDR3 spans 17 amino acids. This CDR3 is CASSERGPTGEYEKLFF. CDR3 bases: TGTGCCAGCAGTGAACGGGGACCGACAGGGGAATATGAAAAACTGTTTTTT.

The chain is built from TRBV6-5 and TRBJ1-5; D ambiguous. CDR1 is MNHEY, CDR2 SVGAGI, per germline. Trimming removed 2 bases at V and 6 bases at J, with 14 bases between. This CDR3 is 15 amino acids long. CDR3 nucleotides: TGTGCCAGCAGTTACCTGGCGGGCTCAGGTCAGCCCCAGCATTTT. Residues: CASSYLAGSGQPQHF.

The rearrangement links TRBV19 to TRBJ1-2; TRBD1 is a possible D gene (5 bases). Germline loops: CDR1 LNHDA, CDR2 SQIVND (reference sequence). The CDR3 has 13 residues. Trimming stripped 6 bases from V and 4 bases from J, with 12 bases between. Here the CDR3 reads CASSPGDGYGYTF. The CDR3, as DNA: TGTGCCAGTAGCCCGGGGGACGGCTATGGCTACACCTTC.

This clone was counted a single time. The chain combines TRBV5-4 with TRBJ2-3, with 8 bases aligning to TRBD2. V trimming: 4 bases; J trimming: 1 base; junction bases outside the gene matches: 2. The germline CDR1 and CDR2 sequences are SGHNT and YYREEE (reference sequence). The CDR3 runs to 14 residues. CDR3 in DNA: TGTGCCAGCAGCACGGGACTAGGCACAGATACGCAGTATTTT. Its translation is CASSTGLGTDTQYF.

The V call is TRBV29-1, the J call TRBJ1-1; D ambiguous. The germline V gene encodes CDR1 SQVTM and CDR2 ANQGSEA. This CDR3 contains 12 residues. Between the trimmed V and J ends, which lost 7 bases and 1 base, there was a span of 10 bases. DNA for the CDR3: TGCAGCGAGAGGAGTGGGAACACTGAAGCTTTCTTT. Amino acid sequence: CSERSGNTEAFF.

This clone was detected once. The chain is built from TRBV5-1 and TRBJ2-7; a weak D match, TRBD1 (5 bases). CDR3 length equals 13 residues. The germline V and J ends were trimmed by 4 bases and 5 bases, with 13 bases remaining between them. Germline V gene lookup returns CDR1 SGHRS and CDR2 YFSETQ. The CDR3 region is CASSRSGRDEQYF. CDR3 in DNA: TGCGCCAGCAGCCGGTCCGGCAGGGACGAGCAGTACTTC.

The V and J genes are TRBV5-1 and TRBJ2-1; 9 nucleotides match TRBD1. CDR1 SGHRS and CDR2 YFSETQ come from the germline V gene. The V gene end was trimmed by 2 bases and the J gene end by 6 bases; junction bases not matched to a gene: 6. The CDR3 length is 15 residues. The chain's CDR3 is CASSFGQGTGNEQFF. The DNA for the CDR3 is TGCGCCAGCAGCTTCGGACAGGGGACAGGCAATGAGCAGTTCTTC.

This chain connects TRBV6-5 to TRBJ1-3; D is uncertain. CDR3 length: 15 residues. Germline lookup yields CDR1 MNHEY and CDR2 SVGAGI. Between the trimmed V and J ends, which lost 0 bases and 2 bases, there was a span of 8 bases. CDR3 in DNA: TGTGCCAGCAGTTACTCGACGAGGGCTGGAAACACCATATATTTT. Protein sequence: CASSYSTRAGNTIYF.

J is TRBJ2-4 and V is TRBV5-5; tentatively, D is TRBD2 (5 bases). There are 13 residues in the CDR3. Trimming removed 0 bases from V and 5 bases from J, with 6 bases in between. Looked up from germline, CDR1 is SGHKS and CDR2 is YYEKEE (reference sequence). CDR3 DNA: TGTGCCAGCAGCTTGGGCGGGCAAAACATTCAGTACTTC. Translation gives CASSLGGQNIQYF.

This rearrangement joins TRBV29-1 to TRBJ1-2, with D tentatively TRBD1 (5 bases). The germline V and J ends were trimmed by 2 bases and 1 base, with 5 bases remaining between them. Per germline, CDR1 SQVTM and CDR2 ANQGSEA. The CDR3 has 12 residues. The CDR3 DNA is TGCAGCGTTGAACAGGGTAACTATGGCTACACCTTC. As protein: CSVEQGNYGYTF.

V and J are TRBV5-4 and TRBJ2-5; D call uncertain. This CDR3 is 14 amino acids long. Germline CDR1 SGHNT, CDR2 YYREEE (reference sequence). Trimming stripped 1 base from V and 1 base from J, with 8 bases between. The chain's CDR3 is CASSLPSPQETQYF. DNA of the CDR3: TGTGCCAGCAGCTTGCCTTCCCCCCAAGAGACCCAGTACTTC.

The CDR3 sequence: CASSYSKSGKYYEQYF. DNA for the CDR3: TGTGCCAGCAGTTACTCGAAATCAGGGAAGTACTACGAGCAGTACTTC. This sequence joins TRBV6-5 and TRBJ2-7; D possibly corresponds to TRBD1 (5 bases). The CDR3 is 16 amino acids. Germline V gives CDR1 MNHEY, CDR2 SVGAGI. V was shortened by 0 bases and J by 3 bases, with 15 bases between the two germline ends.

DNA for the CDR3: TGTGCCAGCAGCCAGGTTGGGACTAGTAGCGAGACCCAGTACTTC. This sequence encodes CASSQVGTSSETQYF. The V call is TRBV4-2, the J call TRBJ2-5; TRBD2 aligns across 8 bases. Trimming removed 3 bases from V and 5 bases from J; junction bases left unmatched: 8. The CDR3 runs 15 residues. Germline loops: CDR1 LGHNA, CDR2 YNFKEQ.

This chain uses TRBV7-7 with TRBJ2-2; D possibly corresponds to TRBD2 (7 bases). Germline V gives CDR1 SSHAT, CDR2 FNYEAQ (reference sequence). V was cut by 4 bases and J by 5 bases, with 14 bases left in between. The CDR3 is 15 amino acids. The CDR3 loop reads CASSYRGAGTGELFF. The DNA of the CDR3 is TGTGCCAGCAGCTATCGGGGGGCCGGAACCGGGGAGCTGTTTTTT.